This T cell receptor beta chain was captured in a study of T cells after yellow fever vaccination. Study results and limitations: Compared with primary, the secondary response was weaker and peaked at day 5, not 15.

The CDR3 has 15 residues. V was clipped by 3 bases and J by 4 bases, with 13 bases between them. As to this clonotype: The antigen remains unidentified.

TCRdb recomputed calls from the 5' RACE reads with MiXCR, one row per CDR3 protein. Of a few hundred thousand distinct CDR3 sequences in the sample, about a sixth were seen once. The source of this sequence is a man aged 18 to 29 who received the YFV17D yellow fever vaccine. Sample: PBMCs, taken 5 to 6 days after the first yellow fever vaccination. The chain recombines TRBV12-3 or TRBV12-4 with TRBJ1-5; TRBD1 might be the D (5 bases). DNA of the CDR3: TGTGCCAGCAGTTTTGAGGGACGAAGAAATCAGCCCCAGCATTTT. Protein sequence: CASSFEGRRNQPQHF.